Listed below are T cell receptor beta chains from one sample, sequenced in a study. TCRdb re-derived calls from the 5' RACE reads in MiXCR, one entry per CDR3 protein. The table has over 55,000 distinct CDR3 sequences, about 31% seen once; the top ten hold roughly 2.1%. Specimen: tumor-infiltrating naive CD4+ T cells sorted from the breast tumor. These receptors all come from a female donor with breast cancer. Each CDR3 is given with its conserved first and last residue. Clone size is given for some rows only: seen once, a few or many times, or a class if the clone is expanded.

V gene: TRBV5-6
clone size: .
CDR3 protein: CASSLFSQVENSGANVLTF

V gene: TRBV7-9
clone size: .
CDR3 protein: CASSRYKLGQLTLNTEAFF

V gene: TRBV7-9
clone size: .
CDR3 protein: CASSQRAFEQYF

V gene: TRBV24-1
clone size: .
CDR3 protein: CATSENPAGGVEQFF

V gene: TRBV7-3
clone size: .
CDR3 protein: CAGSSETGYNSPLHF

V gene: TRBV7-9
clone size: .
CDR3 protein: CASRRTESFYEQYF

V gene: TRBV5-1
clone size: .
CDR3 protein: CASSPEGGRNGNQPQHF

V gene: TRBV5-1
clone size: .
CDR3 protein: CASSWKGEETQYF

V gene: TRBV7-9
clone size: .
CDR3 protein: CASSLVGGPDTQYF

V gene: TRBV2
clone size: .
CDR3 protein: CASTGQESSYNEQFF

V gene: TRBV24-1
clone size: .
CDR3 protein: CATSDPTSAQETQYF

V gene: TRBV5-1
clone size: many
CDR3 protein: CASSFLVNTEAFF

V gene: TRBV4-2
clone size: .
CDR3 protein: CASSHPPLAGEKLFF

V gene: TRBV6-1
clone size: .
CDR3 protein: CASSEQGTDNSPLHF

V gene: TRBV20-1
clone size: many
CDR3 protein: CSAKTSGGSTDTQYF

V gene: TRBV7-2
clone size: few
CDR3 protein: CASSLWRGRLSGNTIYF

V gene: TRBV6-6
clone size: many
CDR3 protein: CASKGQGDSPLHF

V gene: TRBV5-6
clone size: .
CDR3 protein: CASSRAPGTTGELFF

V gene: TRBV7-2
clone size: once
CDR3 protein: CASSFEGFDTQYF

V gene: TRBV6-1
clone size: .
CDR3 protein: CASSRPPIDTQYF

V gene: TRBV20-1
clone size: few
CDR3 protein: CSARDLDSDYNEQFF

V gene: TRBV7-2
clone size: .
CDR3 protein: CASSLSGVGNQPQHF

V gene: TRBV5-1
clone size: .
CDR3 protein: CASSLALGSGRASEQFF

V gene: TRBV2
clone size: .
CDR3 protein: CASRGGLAGASYEQYF

V gene: TRBV2
clone size: .
CDR3 protein: CASRERASNKKLFF

V gene: TRBV5-1
clone size: few
CDR3 protein: CASSSGQGGSGNTIYF

V gene: TRBV15
clone size: .
CDR3 protein: CATSRDPGAQETQYF

V gene: TRBV12-3/TRBV12-4
clone size: few
CDR3 protein: CASSFGGGTQYF

V gene: TRBV7-2
clone size: few
CDR3 protein: CASSSHTSSYNEQFF

V gene: TRBV28
clone size: few
CDR3 protein: CASSYNSPLHF

V gene: TRBV6-2/TRBV6-3
clone size: .
CDR3 protein: CASGYTADRYETEAFF

V gene: TRBV6-5
clone size: .
CDR3 protein: CASSTQWTTPGEQYF

V gene: TRBV28
clone size: few
CDR3 protein: CASSVFAAEQFF

V gene: TRBV5-1
clone size: few
CDR3 protein: CASRGTGGMNTEAFF

V gene: TRBV12-3/TRBV12-4
clone size: few
CDR3 protein: CASSFRGSGELFF

V gene: TRBV5-6
clone size: .
CDR3 protein: CASGGGRETQYF

V gene: TRBV6-5
clone size: .
CDR3 protein: CASSRTGETQYF

V gene: TRBV9
clone size: many
CDR3 protein: CASSNEGRMQFF

V gene: TRBV7-6
clone size: many
CDR3 protein: CASSSRGGITGELFF

V gene: TRBV20-1
clone size: few
CDR3 protein: CSARQDYNSPLHF

V gene: TRBV20-1
clone size: many
CDR3 protein: CSARHQGLAGGHNEQFF

V gene: TRBV4-2
clone size: few
CDR3 protein: CASSPGGVGGELFF

V gene: TRBV12-3/TRBV12-4
clone size: .
CDR3 protein: CASSLWQNNQPQHF

V gene: TRBV20-1
clone size: .
CDR3 protein: CSARKAGAGIVLRGYTF

V gene: TRBV7-6
clone size: few
CDR3 protein: CASSANLKAGLYEQYF

V gene: TRBV5-1
clone size: .
CDR3 protein: CASSPSAGGMNTEAFF

V gene: TRBV7-6
clone size: many
CDR3 protein: CASSPVRMRGSDTDTQYF